This is a list of T cell receptor beta chains from one sample in a study of post-analysis software for immune sequencing data. Each CDR3 protein is one row after TCRdb ran MiXCR on the PCR reads. Counted here are approximately 690,000 distinct CDR3 sequences, approximately 60% occurring once; the ten biggest clones make up approximately 10%. The sample was blood. The receptor source for this set is a girl aged 2-10 years with multiple sclerosis. Both conserved end residues are part of each CDR3. The D gene is left open where the match is weak. The size field is filled for only some rows; it gives once, few, many or a size class.

J gene | D gene | clone size | V gene | CDR3 DNA | CDR3 protein
TRBJ2-2 | TRBD2 | few | TRBV11-2 | TGTGCCAGCAGCACCGGGGGGAGACTCACCGGGGAGCTGTTTTTT | CASSTGGRLTGELFF
TRBJ2-7 | - | - | TRBV3-1 | TGTGCCAGCGGCCAAGGGACTTCCTACTACGAGCAGTACTTC | CASGQGTSYYEQYF
TRBJ2-5 | TRBD2 | - | TRBV7-2 | TGTGCCAGCAGCCAAAGGGCGAGCGGGGGGGATAGAGAGACCCAGTACTTC | CASSQRASGGDRETQYF
TRBJ2-5 | - | - | TRBV7-7 | TGTGCTAGCAGCTCCCTCCAGGGGGGTGAAGAGACCCAGTACTTC | CASSSLQGGEETQYF
TRBJ2-1 | - | - | TRBV5-1 | TGCGCCAGCAGCTGGGACCTAGCGCAGAAAGTGGAGAATGAGCAGTTCTTC | CASSWDLAQKVENEQFF
TRBJ2-7 | - | few | TRBV5-5 | TGTGCCAGCAGCCCTTGGGGAGACTCCTACGAGCAGTACTTC | CASSPWGDSYEQYF
TRBJ2-1 | TRBD2 | many | TRBV29-1 | TGCAGCGTTGGAAAGGTGCTAGCGGGAGGCAATGAGCAGTTCTTC | CSVGKVLAGGNEQFF
TRBJ2-3 | - | few | TRBV29-1 | TGCAGCGCCACGCCGGGGGGCAGGAGCACAGATACGCAGTATTTT | CSATPGGRSTDTQYF
TRBJ2-7 | - | many | TRBV12-3/TRBV12-4 | TGTGCCAGCAGTTTGGGCCGGGGAACGAACTACGAGCAGTACTTC | CASSLGRGTNYEQYF
TRBJ2-7 | TRBD1 | - | TRBV20-1 | TGCAGTGCTGGGGCCGACAGGGAGATTCAGTACTTC | CSAGADREIQYF
TRBJ1-5 | TRBD1 | - | TRBV29-1 | TGCAGTATAACGGAGGCAGGGGGCGCTTGGGATCAGCCCCAGCATTTT | CSITEAGGAWDQPQHF
TRBJ1-2 | - | few | TRBV29-1 | TGCAGCGTGGAGGGCTATGGCTACACCTTC | CSVEGYGYTF
TRBJ2-5 | TRBD2 | - | TRBV7-3 | TGTGCCAGCAGCTCGCTGGGCGGGAGAGGAGAGACCCAGTACTTC | CASSSLGGRGETQYF
TRBJ2-7 | - | - | TRBV27 | TGTGCCAGCAGTTTATTCGCGGAGCCCCTCTACGAGCAGTACTTC | CASSLFAEPLYEQYF
TRBJ1-2 | - | - | TRBV6-4 | TGTGCCAGCAGTGACAGCCTGACCAATACCTACACCTTC | CASSDSLTNTYTF
TRBJ1-2 | TRBD1 | - | TRBV29-1 | TGCAGCGCCTCTGTGGGGACAGGGGGAAACTATGGCTACACCTTC | CSASVGTGGNYGYTF
TRBJ2-2 | - | once | TRBV13 | TGTGCCAGCAGCAACGGACCGAACACCGGGGAGCTGTTTTTC | CASSNGPNTGELFF
TRBJ2-1 | TRBD2 | - | TRBV7-9 | TGTGCCAGCAGCTCCAACAGGCGGGGGGGCCGCTTGGCTGAGCAGTTCTTC | CASSSNRRGGRLAEQFF
TRBJ2-1 | TRBD2 | - | TRBV20-1 | TGCAGTGCTAGTGGGAGGGAGAGCTCCTACAATGAGCAGTTCTTC | CSASGRESSYNEQFF
TRBJ1-4 | TRBD1 | - | TRBV7-2 | TGTGCCAGCAGCTCCCGGGACAGGGGACTTGGTGAAAAACTGTTTTTT | CASSSRDRGLGEKLFF
TRBJ2-7 | - | - | TRBV11-2 | TGTGCCAGCAGTTTCATGTTCAGTGAGTACTACGAGCAGTACTTC | CASSFMFSEYYEQYF
TRBJ2-7 | TRBD2 | - | TRBV20-1 | TGCAGTGCTAGAGATTTAGCGGGAGAGGCCTACGAGCAGTACTTC | CSARDLAGEAYEQYF
TRBJ2-2 | - | few | TRBV12-3/TRBV12-4 | TGTGCCAGCAGTCCGGGTAGGGCCGGGGAGCTGTTTTTT | CASSPGRAGELFF
TRBJ2-7 | - | - | TRBV27 | TGTGCCAGCACGCCCTCTTTAGGGGACTACGAGCAGTACTTC | CASTPSLGDYEQYF
TRBJ2-5 | - | - | TRBV30 | TGTGCCTGGAGACCCCGACTAGAGACCCAGTACTTC | CAWRPRLETQYF